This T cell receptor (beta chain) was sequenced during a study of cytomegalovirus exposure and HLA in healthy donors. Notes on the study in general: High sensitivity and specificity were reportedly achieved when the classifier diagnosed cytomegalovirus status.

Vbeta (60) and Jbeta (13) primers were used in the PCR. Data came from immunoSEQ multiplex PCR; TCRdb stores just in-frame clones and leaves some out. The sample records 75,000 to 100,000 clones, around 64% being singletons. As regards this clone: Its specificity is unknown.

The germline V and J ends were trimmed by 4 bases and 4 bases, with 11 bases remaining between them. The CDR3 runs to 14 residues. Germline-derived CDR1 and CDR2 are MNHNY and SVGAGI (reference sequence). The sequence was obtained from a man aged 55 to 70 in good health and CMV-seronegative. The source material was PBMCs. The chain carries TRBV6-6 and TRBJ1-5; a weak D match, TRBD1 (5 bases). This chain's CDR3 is CASSFGRVNQPQHF. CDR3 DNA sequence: TGTGCCAGCAGTTTCGGCAGGGTGAATCAGCCCCAGCATTTT.